These 23 T cell receptor beta chains were all obtained from the same sample, sequenced in a study of blood T cells in healthy people across ages. Primers used in a second PCR of about 6 to 11 cycles were a sample-barcoded 5' primer and a J-beta primer mix. TCRdb re-called the 5' RACE reads through MiXCR, storing one row per CDR3 protein. Seen here are approximately 2,000,000 distinct CDR3 sequences, roughly two fifths observed once, and the top ten hold about 21%. Material: blood. The receptor source for this set is a human donor in good health.

This rearrangement joins TRBV5-1 to TRBJ1-6; D remains unclear. V lost 0 bases, J lost 9 bases, and 7 bases lay in between. CDR1 is SGHRS, CDR2 YFSETQ, per germline. The CDR3 covers 13 residues. CDR3 sequence: CASSLVTRSPLHF. The CDR3 DNA follows: TGCGCCAGCAGCTTGGTGACGCGTTCACCCCTCCACTTT.

This clonotype was detected a few times. The V call is TRBV5-1, the J call TRBJ2-4; D may be TRBD1 or TRBD2 (6 bases each). V lost 6 bases and J 3 bases, leaving 31 bases between the germline ends. The CDR3 runs to 20 residues. Germline V lookup: CDR1 SGHRS, CDR2 YFSETQ. CDR3 DNA sequence: TGCGCCAGCACCCCCGGGTGGGGGGCCATCGGTACTGGAGACAAAAACATTCAGTACTTC. Translated: CASTPGWGAIGTGDKNIQYF.

This clonotype has only a few counts. CDR3 amino acids: CAISDRENEKLFF. The CDR3 region has the DNA TGTGCCATCAGTGACCGTGAGAATGAAAAACTGTTTTTT. The V and J genes are TRBV10-3 and TRBJ1-4; the D is unclear. CDR3 length: 13 residues. CDR1 ENHRY and CDR2 SYGVKD come from the germline V gene. Trimming took off 3 bases at V and 5 bases at J, with 7 bases between the two ends.

The chain has TRBV7-9 and TRBJ2-7; the match to TRBD1 covers 7 bases. Per germline, CDR1 SEHNR and CDR2 FQNEAQ (reference sequence). CDR3 length equals 19 residues. V lost 5 bases and J lost 5; bases outside the gene matches: 24. In DNA form, the CDR3 reads TGTGCCAGCAGCCAGTGGGGAAGAGGAAGGGGACAGAAGGAACACGAGCAGTACTTC. It specifies CASSQWGRGRGQKEHEQYF.

The chain has TRBV9 and TRBJ1-2; 8 bases match TRBD1. This CDR3 contains 15 residues. V gave up 0 bases and J gave up 2 bases; unmatched junction bases: 3. Per germline, CDR1 SGDLS and CDR2 YYNGEE. CDR3 DNA sequence: TGTGCCAGCAGCGTAGCAGGGGGCTGGAACTATGGCTACACCTTC. Protein: CASSVAGGWNYGYTF.

In its sample, this clonotype was seen a few times. V is TRBV20-1 and J is TRBJ2-3, with 14 nucleotides matching TRBD2. CDR1 DFQATT and CDR2 SNEGSKA come from the germline V gene (reference sequence). The CDR3 has 16 residues. The V gene end was trimmed by 4 bases and the J gene end by 2 bases; junction bases not matched to a gene: 5. This chain's CDR3 is CSATGLAGDYTDTQYF. Written as DNA, the CDR3 is TGCAGTGCTACGGGACTAGCGGGGGACTACACAGATACGCAGTATTTT.

This chain connects TRBV7-2 to TRBJ2-7; 10 bases match TRBD2. V shed 4 bases and J 3 bases; nucleotides not matched to a gene: 9. Germline V gives CDR1 SGHTA, CDR2 FQGNSA. The CDR3 loop spans 16 amino acids. CDR3: CASSSRTSGGVYEQYF. The DNA of the CDR3 is TGTGCCAGCAGCTCCCGGACGAGCGGGGGGGTCTACGAGCAGTACTTC.

CDR3 sequence: CSARGPFGWEQYF. As DNA, the CDR3 is TGCAGTGCTAGAGGGCCCTTTGGGTGGGAGCAGTACTTC. This sequence joins TRBV20-1 and TRBJ2-7, with D unresolved. Trimming removed 1 base from V and 7 bases from J, with 14 bases in between. Germline V gene sequence: CDR1 DFQATT, CDR2 SNEGSKA (reference sequence). This CDR3 contains 13 residues.

This clonotype showed up just a few times. The chain recombines TRBV7-2 with TRBJ2-3; TRBD2 aligns across 9 bases. Trimming cost V 3 bases and J 1 base; bases outside gene matches: 11. Germline V lookup: CDR1 SGHTA, CDR2 FQGNSA. The CDR3 sequence is 18 residues long. The DNA for the CDR3 is TGTGCCAGCAGCTTTAAAGCGGGGGGCACGTCAGGCACAGATACGCAGTATTTT. Amino acids: CASSFKAGGTSGTDTQYF. Looking up the rest from reference TRBV7-2 and TRBJ2-3 gives the full variable domain: GAGVSQSPSNKVTEKGKDVELRCDPISGHTALYWYRQSLGQGLEFLIYFQGNSAPDKSGLPSDRFSAERTGGSVSTLTIQRTQQEDSAVYLCASSFKAGGTSGTDTQYFGPGTRLTVL.

CDR3 nucleotide sequence: TGTGCCATCAGTGTGAACCGGGACAGGGAGAATGGCTACACCTTC. Translating gives CAISVNRDRENGYTF. The chain carries TRBV10-3 and TRBJ1-2; 9 nucleotides align to TRBD1. The CDR3 length is 15 residues. Germline assignment: CDR1 ENHRY and CDR2 SYGVKD. The V and J ends lost 4 bases and 6 bases, in that order; junction bases with no gene match: 9.

This chain joins TRBV12-3 or TRBV12-4 and TRBJ2-3; D is possibly TRBD1 (5 bases). There are 14 residues in the CDR3. Deletions cut 6 bases from V and 2 bases from J, with 12 bases between. In DNA form, the CDR3 reads TGTGCCAGCAGCAAGACAGATAACACAGATACGCAGTATTTT. Protein product: CASSKTDNTDTQYF.

This clonotype appeared many times. The genes are TRBV29-1 and TRBJ2-7; no reliable D call. CDR3 size: 11 residues. V gave up 2 bases and J gave up 5 bases, with 7 bases separating them. CDR1 and CDR2 from the germline V gene are SQVTM and ANQGSEA. Here the CDR3 reads CSVEFRNEQYF. CDR3 in DNA: TGCAGCGTTGAATTCCGGAACGAGCAGTACTTC.

V gene TRBV10-3 combines with J gene TRBJ2-1, with D possibly TRBD2 on 6 matching bases. CDR1 and CDR2 (germline): ENHRY, SYGVKD. Trimming pared 4 bases from V and 9 bases from J, leaving 22 bases between. The CDR3 is made up of 16 amino acids. This CDR3 reads CAISGHIGSPRGEQFF. CDR3 nucleotides: TGTGCCATCAGTGGGCACATCGGGTCCCCGCGGGGTGAGCAGTTCTTC.

This clonotype came up once. The chain recombines TRBV18 with TRBJ2-3, with D unresolved. The CDR3 sequence is 14 residues long. CDR1 is KGHSH and CDR2 is LQKENI in the germline V gene. Trimming took off 2 bases at V and 0 bases at J, with 6 bases between the two ends. CDR3 in amino acids: CASSPIGSTDTQYF. The CDR3 DNA sequence: TGTGCCAGCTCACCAATCGGTAGCACAGATACGCAGTATTTT.

The sample holds many counts of this clonotype. The genes are TRBV4-1 and TRBJ2-1, with TRBD2 matching over 12 bases. The CDR3 spans 19 residues. The V gene's germline CDR1 is MGHRA and CDR2 YSYEKL. V gave up 5 bases and J gave up 7 bases; unmatched junction bases: 18. CDR3 DNA sequence: TGCGCCAGCAGCTACTCGGGACAGGGTAGGACTAGCGGGGCTAATGAGCAGTTCTTC. Translating it yields CASSYSGQGRTSGANEQFF.

This clonotype was seen more than once but under ten times. The chain is built from TRBV21-1 and TRBJ2-3; the table's D call TRBD1 went unverified against the DNA. TRBV21-1 is reported as a pseudogene. The CDR3 covers 14 residues. CDR3 in DNA: TGTGCCAACACGGGAGGGGGCGATCTGTCTACGCAGTATTTT. Encoded protein: CANTGGGDLSTQYF.

The chain joins TRBV20-1 to TRBJ2-4; 7 bases map to TRBD2. The DNA matches TRBJ2-5 better at its end, which makes the J call doubtful. In germline, CDR1 is DFQATT, CDR2 SNEGSKA (reference sequence). CDR3 length equals 14 residues. The CDR3 DNA follows: TGCAGTGCTCCCCTCTTGGGGGAGGGGGAGACCCAGTACTTC. This sequence encodes CSAPLLGEGETQYF.

This clonotype has more than one count but fewer than ten. The V gene is TRBV6-5, the J gene TRBJ1-1; D remains unclear. V was cut by 0 bases and J by 6 bases, with 11 bases left in between. The CDR3 runs to 14 residues. Germline V CDR1 and CDR2: MNHEY, SVGAGI. CDR3 region: CASSYSRASSEAFF. CDR3 sequence (DNA): TGTGCCAGCAGTTACTCGCGGGCCTCCTCTGAAGCTTTCTTT.

The table lists this clonotype with a few counts. The chain joins TRBV5-1 to TRBJ1-5; TRBD1 is a possible D gene (6 bases). Germline-derived CDR1 and CDR2 are SGHRS and YFSETQ. V dropped 3 bases and J dropped 4 bases, with 8 bases sitting between them. The CDR3 has 13 amino acids. The CDR3 DNA reads TGCGCCAGCAGCTGGGGGACAAATCAGCCCCAGCATTTT. Translated: CASSWGTNQPQHF. Supplemented by reference TRBV5-1 and TRBJ1-5, the full variable domain reads KAGVTQTPRYLIKTRGQQVTLSCSPISGHRSVSWYQQTPGQGLQFLFEYFSETQRNKGNFPGRFSGRQFSNSRSEMNVSTLELGDSALYLCASSWGTNQPQHFGDGTRLSIL.

This clonotype appeared a few times. V usage is TRBV7-2 and J usage is TRBJ1-4; no reliable D call. Trimming stripped 5 bases from V and 6 bases from J, with 13 bases between. CDR1 is SGHTA and CDR2 is FQGNSA in the germline V gene. There are 14 residues in the CDR3. Here the CDR3 reads CASSPHPGDEKLFF. CDR3 DNA: TGTGCCAGCAGCCCCCACCCTGGGGATGAAAAACTGTTTTTT.

The chain employs TRBV7-3 and TRBJ2-1, with D perhaps matching TRBD1 or TRBD2 (6 bases each). With 5 bases removed from V and 7 bases from J, the gap between germline ends came to 24 bases. In germline, CDR1 is SGHTA, CDR2 FQGTGA. The CDR3 sequence is 17 residues long. The CDR3 DNA is TGTGCCAGCAGCAAATGGTCTAGGGGGGTTGGGGGAAATGAGCAGTTCTTC. Translating gives CASSKWSRGVGGNEQFF.

This clonotype was seen a few times. Written as DNA, the CDR3 is TGCAGTGCTAGAGCAGGACACTCCTACAATGAGCAGTTCTTC. This translates into CSARAGHSYNEQFF. The V gene is TRBV20-1, the J gene TRBJ2-1; tentative D call: TRBD1 (5 bases). Trimming removed 1 base from V and 0 bases from J, with 7 bases in between. In germline, CDR1 is DFQATT, CDR2 SNEGSKA (reference sequence). The CDR3 is 14 residues long.

Only a few counts were recorded for this clonotype. The chain employs TRBV7-3 and TRBJ1-1, with D perhaps TRBD1 (5 bases). The CDR3 runs to 13 residues. The V end lost 8 bases, the J end lost 1 base, and 11 bases lay between the germline ends. CDR1 is SGHTA and CDR2 is FQGTGA in the germline V gene. CDR3 sequence reads: CASGHQENTEAFF. CDR3 DNA: TGTGCCAGCGGACATCAGGAGAACACTGAAGCTTTCTTT.